The T cell receptor (beta chain) described here comes from a study of beta chain features in type 1 diabetes. Broader study findings: Sequencing used cDNA, and cells with high TCR expression could therefore be over-represented. Across all four CD4+ subsets, people with type 1 diabetes showed modestly shorter TCRB CDR3s.

The whole isolated RNA underwent reverse transcription, so sequencing captured expressed TCRB transcripts. Here immunoSEQ multiplex PCR was the method, and the copy in TCRdb shows in-frame clones only, minus some. The data show 620,000 or so clones, about 16% seen once. CD45RO/CCR7/CD25/CD127/CD95/CD27 sorting isolated CD4+ naive, central memory, regulatory and stem cell-like memory cells. Trimming cost V 4 bases and J 10 bases; bases outside gene matches: 7. Germline values: CDR1 LNHDA, CDR2 SQIVND (reference sequence). The length of the CDR3 is 14 residues. A remark on this clone: Its antigen is unidentified.

This TCR was recovered from a man in his late teens or twenties in good health. Sequencing input: naive CD4+ T cells from blood. This chain joins TRBV19 and TRBJ2-3, with 11 bases that match TRBD2. This CDR3 reads CASSTRTSGRAQYF. DNA for the CDR3: TGTGCCAGTAGTACCAGGACTAGCGGGCGGGCGCAGTATTTT.